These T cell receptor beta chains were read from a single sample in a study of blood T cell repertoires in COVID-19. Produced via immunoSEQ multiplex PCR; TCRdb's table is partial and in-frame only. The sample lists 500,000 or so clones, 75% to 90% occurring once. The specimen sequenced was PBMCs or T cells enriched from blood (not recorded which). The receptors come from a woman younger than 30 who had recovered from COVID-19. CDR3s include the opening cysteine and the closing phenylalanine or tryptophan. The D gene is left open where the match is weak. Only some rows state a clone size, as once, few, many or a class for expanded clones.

CDR3aa: CASSPQTGDSNTEAFF
CDR3nt: TGTGCCAGCAGCCCACAAACAGGGGATAGTAACACTGAAGCTTTCTTT
v_gene: TRBV7-8
abundance: -
j_gene: TRBJ1-1
d_gene: TRBD1

CDR3aa: CAWSPGTGQETQYF
CDR3nt: TGTGCCTGGAGTCCAGGGACAGGACAAGAGACCCAGTACTTC
v_gene: TRBV30
abundance: -
j_gene: TRBJ2-5
d_gene: TRBD1

CDR3aa: CASIPEGGAIGEETQYF
CDR3nt: TGTGCCAGCATCCCGGAGGGCGGGGCAATCGGGGAAGAGACCCAGTACTTC
v_gene: TRBV28
abundance: -
j_gene: TRBJ2-5
d_gene: -

CDR3aa: CASSLSDRGNTGELFF
CDR3nt: TGTGCCAGCAGTTTAAGTGACAGAGGTAACACCGGGGAGCTGTTTTTT
v_gene: TRBV28
abundance: -
j_gene: TRBJ2-2
d_gene: -

CDR3aa: CASSQPEFYGYTF
CDR3nt: TGTGCCAGCAGTCAACCGGAGTTCTATGGCTACACCTTC
v_gene: TRBV2
abundance: -
j_gene: TRBJ1-2
d_gene: -

CDR3aa: CASSLGPDSEAFF
CDR3nt: TGTGCCAGCAGCTTAGGGCCAGACTCTGAAGCTTTCTTT
v_gene: TRBV11-1
abundance: few
j_gene: TRBJ1-1
d_gene: -

CDR3aa: CAWSVSSSDTQYF
CDR3nt: TGTGCCTGGAGTGTATCTTCGTCAGATACGCAGTATTTT
v_gene: TRBV30
abundance: -
j_gene: TRBJ2-3
d_gene: -

CDR3aa: CSALSGGYFEQYF
CDR3nt: TGCAGCGCACTCAGCGGGGGCTATTTCGAGCAGTACTTC
v_gene: TRBV29-1
abundance: -
j_gene: TRBJ2-7
d_gene: TRBD2

CDR3aa: CASREFRYNEQFF
CDR3nt: TGTGCCAGCAGAGAGTTTCGGTACAATGAGCAGTTCTTC
v_gene: TRBV2
abundance: -
j_gene: TRBJ2-1
d_gene: -

CDR3aa: CASSQEPSGFTEAFF
CDR3nt: TGTGCCAGCAGCCAGGAACCCTCAGGCTTCACTGAAGCTTTCTTT
v_gene: TRBV3-1/TRBV3-2
abundance: -
j_gene: TRBJ1-1
d_gene: -

CDR3aa: CASRDTGGSEKLFF
CDR3nt: TGTGCCAGCCGAGACACCGGGGGAAGTGAAAAACTGTTTTTT
v_gene: TRBV2
abundance: -
j_gene: TRBJ1-4
d_gene: -

CDR3aa: CASSYLTGEQYF
CDR3nt: TGTGCCAGCAGCTACCTCACGGGAGAGCAGTACTTC
v_gene: TRBV3-1/TRBV3-2
abundance: -
j_gene: TRBJ2-7
d_gene: -

CDR3aa: CASSPRQGLKQYF
CDR3nt: TGTGCCAGCAGCCCACGTCAGGGACTAAAGCAGTACTTC
v_gene: TRBV6-5
abundance: -
j_gene: TRBJ2-7
d_gene: TRBD2

CDR3aa: CASSSRRAGDEQYF
CDR3nt: TGTGCCAGCAGCTCCCGAAGGGCCGGGGACGAGCAGTACTTC
v_gene: TRBV7-2
abundance: -
j_gene: TRBJ2-7
d_gene: -

CDR3aa: CASSTTRTLKRRETQYF
CDR3nt: TGTGCCAGCAGTACAACCCGGACACTCAAAAGACGGGAGACCCAGTACTTC
v_gene: TRBV28
abundance: -
j_gene: TRBJ2-5
d_gene: -

CDR3aa: CASSTSGGAKVTQYF
CDR3nt: TGTGCCAGCAGTACTAGCGGGGGGGCCAAGGTGACGCAGTATTTT
v_gene: TRBV28
abundance: -
j_gene: TRBJ2-3
d_gene: TRBD2

CDR3aa: CASEKLGLFPYGEQFF
CDR3nt: TGTGCCAGTGAGAAACTAGGTCTGTTCCCCTACGGTGAGCAGTTCTTC
v_gene: TRBV19
abundance: -
j_gene: TRBJ2-1
d_gene: -

CDR3aa: CAWSVNEGEQYF
CDR3nt: TGTGCCTGGAGTGTAAATGAGGGCGAGCAGTACTTC
v_gene: TRBV30
abundance: -
j_gene: TRBJ2-7
d_gene: -